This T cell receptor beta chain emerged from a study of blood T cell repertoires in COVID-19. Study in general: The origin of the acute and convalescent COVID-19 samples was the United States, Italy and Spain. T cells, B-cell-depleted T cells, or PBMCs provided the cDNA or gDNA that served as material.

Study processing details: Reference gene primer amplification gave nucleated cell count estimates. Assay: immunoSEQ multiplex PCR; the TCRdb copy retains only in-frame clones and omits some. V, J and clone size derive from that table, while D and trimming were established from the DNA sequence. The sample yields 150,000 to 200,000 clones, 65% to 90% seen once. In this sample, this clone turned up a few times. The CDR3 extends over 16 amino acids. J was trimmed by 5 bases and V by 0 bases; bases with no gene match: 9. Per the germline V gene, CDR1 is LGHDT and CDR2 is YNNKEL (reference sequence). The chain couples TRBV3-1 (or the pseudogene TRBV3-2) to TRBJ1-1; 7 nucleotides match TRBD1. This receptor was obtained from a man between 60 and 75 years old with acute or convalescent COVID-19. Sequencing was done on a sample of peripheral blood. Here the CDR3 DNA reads TGTGCCAGCAGCCAAGACAATCCGACAGGGCGGACTGAAGCTTTCTTT. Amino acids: CASSQDNPTGRTEAFF.